Described below is a single T cell receptor (beta chain) sequence and its context. Authors' processing steps: Estimation of nucleated cell counts was performed using reference gene primer amplification. Clones were sequenced by immunoSEQ multiplex PCR, and TCRdb holds only the in-frame ones, with some missing. That table furnishes V, J and clone size, whereas the DNA furnished D and trimming. The sample includes 200,000 to 300,000 clones, roughly four fifths of them seen just once. This CDR3 has 14 amino acids. Germline V CDR1 and CDR2: GTSNPN, SVGIG (reference sequence). The source of the sample is a study of blood T cell repertoires in COVID-19. Turning to the study itself: Both acute and convalescent COVID-19 samples were obtained from the United States, Italy and Spain. T cells, B-cell-depleted T cells, or PBMCs provided the cDNA or gDNA that served as material.

This clonotype was obtained from an elderly woman with acute or convalescent COVID-19. Material for sequencing was peripheral blood. V gene TRBV30 combines with J gene TRBJ2-2; weak D call: TRBD1 (6 bases). CDR3 DNA sequence: TGTGCAACGACAGGCAGGGTCTCCACCGGGGAGCTGTTTTTT. Encoded protein: CATTGRVSTGELFF.